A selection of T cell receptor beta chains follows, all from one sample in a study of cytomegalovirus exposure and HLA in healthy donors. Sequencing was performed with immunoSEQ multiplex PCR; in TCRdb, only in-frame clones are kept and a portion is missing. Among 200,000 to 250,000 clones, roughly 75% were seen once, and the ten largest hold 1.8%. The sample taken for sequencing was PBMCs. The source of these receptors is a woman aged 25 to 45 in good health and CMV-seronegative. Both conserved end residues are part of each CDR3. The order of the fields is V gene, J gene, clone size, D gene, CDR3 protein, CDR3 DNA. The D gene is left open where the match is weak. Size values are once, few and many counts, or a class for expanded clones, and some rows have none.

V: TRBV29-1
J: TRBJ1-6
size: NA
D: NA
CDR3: CSVGLKPNSPLHF
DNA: TGCAGCGTTGGACTGAAACCGAATTCACCCCTCCACTTT

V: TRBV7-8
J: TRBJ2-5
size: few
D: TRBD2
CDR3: CASRYSGGGETQYF
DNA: TGTGCCAGCAGATATAGCGGGGGTGGAGAGACCCAGTACTTC

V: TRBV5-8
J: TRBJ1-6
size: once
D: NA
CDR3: CASSLTGQYSPLHF
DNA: TGTGCCAGCAGCTTGACAGGGCAATATTCACCCCTCCACTTT

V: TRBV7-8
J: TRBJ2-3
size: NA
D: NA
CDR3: CASSLGGGAPPTDTQYF
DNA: TGTGCCAGCAGCTTAGGCGGGGGCGCCCCCCCCACAGATACGCAGTATTTT

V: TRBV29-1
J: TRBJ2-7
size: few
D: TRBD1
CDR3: CSVGQGFEQYF
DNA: TGCAGCGTTGGACAGGGCTTCGAGCAGTACTTC

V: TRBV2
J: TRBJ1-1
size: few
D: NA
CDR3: CASSPERNTEAFF
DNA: TGTGCCAGCAGCCCGGAGAGGAACACTGAAGCTTTCTTT

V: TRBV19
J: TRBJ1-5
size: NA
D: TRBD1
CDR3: CASSGTGGLQPQHF
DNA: TGTGCCAGTAGTGGCACAGGGGGCCTACAGCCCCAGCATTTT

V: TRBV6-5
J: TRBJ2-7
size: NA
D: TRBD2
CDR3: CASGLAGGYEQYF
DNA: TGTGCCAGCGGTCTAGCGGGGGGTTACGAGCAGTACTTC

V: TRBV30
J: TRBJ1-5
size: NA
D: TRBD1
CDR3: CDWRQGVNQPQHF
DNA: TGTGACTGGAGACAGGGAGTCAATCAGCCCCAGCATTTT

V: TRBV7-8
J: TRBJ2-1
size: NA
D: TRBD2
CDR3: CASSLEAGEYNEQFF
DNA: TGTGCCAGCAGCTTAGAAGCGGGAGAGTACAATGAGCAGTTCTTC

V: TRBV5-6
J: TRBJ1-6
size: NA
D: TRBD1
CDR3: CASSLRTTGGLYNSPLHF
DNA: TGTGCCAGCAGCTTGCGGACGACAGGGGGCCTATATAATTCACCCCTCCACTTT

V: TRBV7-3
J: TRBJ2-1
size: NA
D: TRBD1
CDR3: CASSLNQGADEQFF
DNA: TGTGCCAGCAGCTTAAACCAGGGGGCGGATGAGCAGTTCTTC

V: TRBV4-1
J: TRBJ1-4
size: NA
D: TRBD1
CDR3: CASSQEGAGGRREKLFF
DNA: TGCGCCAGCAGCCAAGAAGGGGCAGGGGGTAGGCGTGAAAAACTGTTTTTT

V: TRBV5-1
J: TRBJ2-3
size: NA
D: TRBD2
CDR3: CASSLGSGRERDTQYF
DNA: TGCGCCAGCAGCTTGGGGAGCGGGAGGGAAAGAGATACGCAGTATTTT

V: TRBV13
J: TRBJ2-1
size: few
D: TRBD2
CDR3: CASSLRTTGGYNEQFF
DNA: TGTGCCAGCAGCTTACGTACAACGGGAGGGTACAATGAGCAGTTCTTC

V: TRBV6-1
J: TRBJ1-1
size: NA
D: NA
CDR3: CASSPTENTEAFF
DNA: TGTGCCAGCAGCCCGACAGAGAACACTGAAGCTTTCTTT

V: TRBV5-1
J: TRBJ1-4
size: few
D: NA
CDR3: CASSLEARPDEKLFF
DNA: TGCGCCAGCAGCTTGGAAGCCAGGCCGGATGAAAAACTGTTTTTT

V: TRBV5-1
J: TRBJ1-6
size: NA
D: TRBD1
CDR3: CASSGQGNNSPLHF
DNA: TGCGCCAGCAGTGGACAGGGAAATAATTCACCCCTCCACTTT

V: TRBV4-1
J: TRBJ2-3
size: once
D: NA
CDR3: CASSQDGSGGTDTQYF
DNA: TGCGCCAGCAGCCAAGATGGTAGCGGAGGCACAGATACGCAGTATTTT

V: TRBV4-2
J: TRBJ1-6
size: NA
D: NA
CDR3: CVSSQPQGGSRDSPLHF
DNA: TGTGTCAGCAGCCAGCCCCAGGGAGGATCTCGGGATTCACCCCTCCACTTT

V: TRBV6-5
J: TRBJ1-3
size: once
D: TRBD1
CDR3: CASSYRRSGGNTIYF
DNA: TGTGCCAGCAGTTACCGGAGGTCAGGGGGCAACACCATATATTTT

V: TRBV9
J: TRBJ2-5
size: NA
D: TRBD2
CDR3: CASSLASGRQETQYF
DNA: TGTGCCAGCAGCCTGGCTAGCGGGAGGCAAGAGACCCAGTACTTC

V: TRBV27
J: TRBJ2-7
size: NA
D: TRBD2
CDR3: CASSLSAGAFYEQYF
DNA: TGTGCCAGCAGTTTATCAGCGGGGGCATTCTACGAGCAGTACTTC

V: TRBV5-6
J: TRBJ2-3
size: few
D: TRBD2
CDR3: CASSLGIRTSGAFWDTQYF
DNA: TGTGCCAGCAGCTTGGGGATTAGGACTAGCGGCGCCTTCTGGGATACGCAGTATTTT

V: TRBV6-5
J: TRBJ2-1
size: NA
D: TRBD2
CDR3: CASRSGLAGVNEQFF
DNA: TGTGCCAGCAGATCGGGACTAGCGGGAGTCAATGAGCAGTTCTTC

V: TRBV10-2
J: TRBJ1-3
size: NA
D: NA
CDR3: CASSEQGSGNTIYF
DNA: TGCGCCAGCAGTGAGCAGGGGTCTGGAAACACCATATATTTT

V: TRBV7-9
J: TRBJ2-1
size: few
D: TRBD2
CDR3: CASSLARVASGYNEQFF
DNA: TGTGCCAGCAGCTTAGCTAGGGTGGCTAGCGGTTACAATGAGCAGTTCTTC

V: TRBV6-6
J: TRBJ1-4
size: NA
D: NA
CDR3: CASSYGGANEKLFF
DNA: TGTGCCAGCAGCTACGGGGGGGCTAATGAAAAACTGTTTTTT

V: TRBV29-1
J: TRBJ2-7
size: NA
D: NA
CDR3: CSAQTSSYEQYF
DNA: TGCAGCGCCCAGACTAGCTCCTACGAGCAGTACTTC

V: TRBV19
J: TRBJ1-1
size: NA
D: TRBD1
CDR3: CASSIVGTGDTEAFF
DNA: TGTGCCAGTAGTATAGTCGGGACAGGGGACACTGAAGCTTTCTTT

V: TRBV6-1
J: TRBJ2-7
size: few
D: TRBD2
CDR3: CASRLAERVAYF
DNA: TGTGCCAGCAGACTAGCGGAGAGAGTGGCGTACTTC

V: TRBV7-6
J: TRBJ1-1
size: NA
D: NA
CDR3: CASSLVSQMNTEAFF
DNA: TGTGCCAGCAGCTTAGTTTCCCAAATGAACACTGAAGCTTTCTTT

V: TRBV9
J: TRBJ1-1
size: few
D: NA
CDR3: CASTPGFGATEAFF
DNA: TGTGCCAGCACCCCGGGGTTTGGAGCTACTGAAGCTTTCTTT

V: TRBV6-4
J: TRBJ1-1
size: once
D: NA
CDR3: CASSVSPGGFTEAFF
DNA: TGTGCCAGCAGTGTATCGCCCGGGGGGTTCACTGAAGCTTTCTTT

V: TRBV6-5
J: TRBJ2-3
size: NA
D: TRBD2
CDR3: CASSYLGGTVTDTQYF
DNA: TGTGCCAGCAGTTACTTGGGGGGGACGGTCACAGATACGCAGTATTTT

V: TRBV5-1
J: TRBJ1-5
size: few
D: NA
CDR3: CASSLGGYSNQPQHF
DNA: TGCGCCAGCAGCTTGGGGGGCTATAGCAATCAGCCCCAGCATTTT

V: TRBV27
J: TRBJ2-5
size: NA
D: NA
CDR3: CASSSGQAQETQYF
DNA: TGTGCCAGCAGTTCAGGGCAGGCCCAAGAGACCCAGTACTTC